This record covers a single T cell receptor beta chain. Its recognized antigen is unknown. One base away there is no much larger clone; base qualities are not given. The data derive from a study of blood T cell repertoires in COVID-19 (TCRdb year 2020). As for the study more broadly: Samples from collaborators originated in the United States, Italy and Spain and spanned both the acute and convalescent phases of COVID-19. Samples came from the ongoing ImmuneRACE study (first 160 participants) plus 1,254 subjects from 6 global collaborators. A freely available public database, intended as a resource for researchers studying the immune response to SARS-CoV-2, is where the repertoires were released. Where available, HLA class I and class II types were obtained from metadata supplied by the sample provider rather than from assay-based typing. The sample metadata nearly always contained a de-identified subject ID, COVID-19 status, age in years and sex. The material from the prospective study consisted of cDNA or gDNA derived from T cells, B-cell-depleted T cells, or PBMCs. Deeply sampled blood TCRbeta repertoires from subjects exposed to, actively infected with, or recovered from COVID-19 were included in the dataset. Findings and caveats that apply to the study as a whole: The quantity of clinical and demographic metadata differed by source and by participant and was supplied without curation.

Whole blood was collected in K2EDTA tubes by collaborating institutions according to the institutions' own protocols. For TCRbeta analysis, collaborator samples were shipped as frozen whole blood, as isolated PBMCs, or as DNA extracted from either sample type. V is shortened by 5 bases, J by 1 base, and the region joining them spans 20 bases. Looking up the germline V gene yields CDR1 MNHEY and CDR2 SVGEGT. The CDR3 holds 17 amino acids from the cysteine to the phenylalanine. Just the 51-base CDR3 DNA is kept, in frame starting at base 1. TCRbeta CDR3 regions were amplified from genomic DNA using the immunoSEQ Assay, a bias-controlled multiplex PCR. Per the authors' processing: The number of nucleated cells in each sample was estimated from the amplification of reference gene primers within the assay. Sequence reads were collapsed and filtered to measure the absolute abundance of every unique TCRbeta CDR3 rearrangement. For each sample, productive Simpson clonality was calculated as the square root of Simpson's diversity index over productive rearrangements. Entries here come from immuneACCESS through TCRdb and include only in-frame sequences with V and J called. Some clones fail to appear in such tables; in the studies checked, an unresolved V gene covers under half of the shortfall, and the cause of the remainder is unknown. V, J and clone size reflect that table, while D and trimming were determined from the DNA. The sample yields about 70,000 clones; roughly 84% were counted once. The ten largest clones take up about 11% of the sample.

Sequenced: peripheral blood. The sequence came from a young woman with acute or convalescent COVID-19. Rearrangement joined TRBV6-2 or TRBV6-3 to TRBJ1-1; a tentative D call is TRBD1 (6 bases match). The CDR3 reads CASSKITNRAQNTEAFF. The bases are TGTGCCAGCAGTAAGATCACCAACAGGGCACAGAACACTGAAGCTTTCTTT.